This T cell receptor (beta chain) was captured in a study of cytomegalovirus exposure and HLA in healthy donors. Study as a whole: There were 100 million to 130 million unique TCR beta sequences, drawn from approximately 180 million T cells, in an earlier analysis. Study outcomes and limitations: A missense DCLRE1C variant was associated with V- and J-gene trimming of TCR beta chains in a later analysis, and an independent cohort replicated the association. Later, an analysis showed that TCR beta chains associated with HLA were more clonally expanded than others that were equally common.

The PCR was carried out with 60 Vbeta primers and 13 Jbeta primers. The repertoire was sequenced with immunoSEQ multiplex PCR; TCRdb's copy has only in-frame clones and lacks some. There are about 140,000 clones in the sample; over 65% occur only once, and 2.5% to 3.5% lies in the top ten. As regards this clone: What it recognizes is unknown.

V was clipped by 1 base and J by 0 bases, with 12 bases between them. The CDR3 runs to 17 residues. CDR1 is LGHNA and CDR2 is YNFKEQ in the germline V gene. The receptor's source is a female donor in good health and CMV-seronegative. This chain links TRBV4-2 with TRBJ1-4; D is perhaps TRBD1 (5 bases). Sequencing used PBMCs. The CDR3 DNA reads as TGTGCCAGCAGCCAAGGGGAGGGGAGTGCAACTAATGAAAAACTGTTTTTT. Translating gives CASSQGEGSATNEKLFF.